The rows below give T cell receptor beta chains drawn from one sample of a study of blood T cell repertoires in COVID-19. This table comes from immunoSEQ multiplex PCR, and its TCRdb copy is limited to in-frame clones, with some not included. The sample includes about 160,000 clones, 85% to 90% seen only once; the top ten take 3% to 4%. The sequencing sample was made of peripheral blood. These receptors were collected from a woman aged 70-85 years with acute or convalescent COVID-19. CDR3s leave out the opening cysteine and the closing phenylalanine or tryptophan. Fields, in order: V gene, D gene, J gene, CDR3 protein. A D gene is named only where the DNA matches it firmly.

v_gene: TRBV5-5; d_gene: TRBD1; j_gene: TRBJ2-2; CDR3aa: ASRALGTGASGELF
v_gene: TRBV5-1; d_gene: TRBD2; j_gene: TRBJ2-2; CDR3aa: ASSSWTSGGAGELF
v_gene: TRBV5-1; d_gene: TRBD1; j_gene: TRBJ1-2; CDR3aa: ASSSTGDGYT
v_gene: TRBV6-5; d_gene: TRBD1; j_gene: TRBJ1-1; CDR3aa: ASLQGGADTEAF
v_gene: TRBV7-9; d_gene: NA; j_gene: TRBJ1-2; CDR3aa: ASSREQGAYGYT
v_gene: TRBV10-1; d_gene: TRBD2; j_gene: TRBJ2-3; CDR3aa: ASSEWLAGPDTQY
v_gene: TRBV4-2; d_gene: NA; j_gene: TRBJ2-5; CDR3aa: ASSQEFQYQETQY
v_gene: TRBV11-2; d_gene: NA; j_gene: TRBJ1-1; CDR3aa: ASSLGSVNTEAF
v_gene: TRBV14; d_gene: NA; j_gene: TRBJ2-2; CDR3aa: ASSHSVNGELF
v_gene: TRBV10-2; d_gene: TRBD1; j_gene: TRBJ1-1; CDR3aa: ASSTDRVNTEAF
v_gene: TRBV12-3/TRBV12-4; d_gene: NA; j_gene: TRBJ1-2; CDR3aa: ASRARGGYT
v_gene: TRBV6-5; d_gene: NA; j_gene: TRBJ1-4; CDR3aa: ASSFQGFNEKLF
v_gene: TRBV5-1; d_gene: TRBD1; j_gene: TRBJ1-1; CDR3aa: ASSSGTAVMNTEAF
v_gene: TRBV28; d_gene: NA; j_gene: TRBJ1-2; CDR3aa: ASSYPMGQGGYT
v_gene: TRBV5-6; d_gene: NA; j_gene: TRBJ2-1; CDR3aa: ASSTPGADNEQF